The entry that follows covers one TCR beta chain sequence. The CDR3 runs to 14 residues. Germline V gene data show CDR1 as DFQATT and CDR2 as SNEGSKA (reference sequence). V lost 5 bases, J lost 5 bases, and 5 bases stayed unmatched. A sample-barcoded 5' primer and a J-beta primer mix were used in a second PCR of roughly 7 to 11 cycles. TCRdb re-called the 5' RACE reads through MiXCR, storing one row per CDR3 protein. The sample holds fewer than 2 million distinct CDR3 sequences; about two fifths are singletons and the top ten take 23%. The entry originates in a study of blood T cells in healthy people across ages.

Sequenced: blood. The chain is built from TRBV20-1 and TRBJ2-3; 12 bases match TRBD2. This TCR was recovered from a human donor in good health. The CDR3 spells CSAELAGGGDTQYF. For the CDR3, the DNA is TGCAGTGCTGAACTAGCGGGGGGAGGAGATACGCAGTATTTT.